Below, 27 T cell receptor beta chains from the same sample are listed, as sequenced in a study of vaccination effects on CD4 cells after COVID-19. After expansion with viral peptide pools in the ViraFEST assay, antigen-specific CD4+ T cells were sequenced. It was after 10 days of culture that CD4+ T cells were isolated. Participants each got two BNT162b2 or mRNA-1273 vaccine doses. The antigens of these receptors remain unknown. The table came from immunoSEQ multiplex PCR; TCRdb's copy has only in-frame clones and leaves some out. The sample lists tens of thousands of clones, around two thirds occurring once. The specimen comprised CD4+ T cells from PBMCs cultured with HCoV-229E spike peptides, sampled after COVID-19 vaccination. The receptor set was obtained from a human donor who received a COVID-19 vaccine.

The chain employs TRBV18 and TRBJ1-3; the D is unclear. Germline lookup yields CDR1 KGHSH and CDR2 LQKENI. CDR3 size: 15 residues. The V and J ends lost 0 bases and 3 bases respectively, with 9 bases between them. The CDR3 loop is CASSPPFPVGNTIYF. CDR3 sequence (DNA): TGTGCCAGCTCACCACCTTTTCCGGTTGGAAACACCATATATTTT.

The chain is built from TRBV3-1 (or the pseudogene TRBV3-2) and TRBJ2-3; TRBD1 agrees at 8 bases. From germline, CDR1 is LGHDT and CDR2 YNNKEL (reference sequence). J was trimmed by 8 bases and V by 3 bases; bases with no gene match: 7. This CDR3 region has 14 residues. CDR3 loop: CASSHSQGAGTQYF. CDR3 nucleotides: TGTGCCAGCAGCCACTCCCAGGGGGCGGGTACGCAGTATTTT.

The chain links TRBV5-6 to TRBJ1-5; maybe TRBD1 (5 bases). Germline values: CDR1 SGHDT, CDR2 YYEEEE. V was trimmed by 3 bases and J by 4 bases, leaving 8 bases between them. The CDR3 contains 13 residues. The chain's CDR3 is CASSSRVNQPQHF. For the CDR3, the DNA is TGTGCCAGCAGCTCCAGGGTGAATCAGCCCCAGCATTTT.

The chain couples TRBV19 to TRBJ2-5; D is possibly TRBD2 (5 bases). The CDR3 is 13 residues long. The germline V and J ends were trimmed by 3 bases and 6 bases, with 11 bases remaining between them. Per germline, CDR1 LNHDA and CDR2 SQIVND (reference sequence). This CDR3 is CASSMRVRQTQYF. CDR3 DNA: TGTGCCAGTAGTATGAGGGTGAGGCAGACCCAGTACTTC.

This clone was seen ten or more times. This chain joins TRBV2 and TRBJ2-2; TRBD1 matches at 9 bases. CDR1 is SNHLY, CDR2 FYNNEI, per germline. This CDR3 spans 15 amino acids. V lost 6 bases to trimming and J lost 6 bases; unmatched junction nucleotides: 8. CDR3 nucleotide sequence: TGTGCCAGCAGACTCTCGACAGGGGGGTCCGGGGAGCTGTTTTTT. This sequence encodes CASRLSTGGSGELFF.

As to this clone: One end of the junction does not line up with germline, which may come from a read error. The V call is TRBV6-1, the J call TRBJ2-1, with TRBD1 matching over 11 bases. Germline CDR1 reads MNHNS; CDR2 reads SASEGT. The CDR3 loop spans 18 amino acids. This CDR3 reads CASSGDRGLGVTYNGQFF. Here the CDR3 DNA reads TGTGCCAGCAGTGGGGACAGGGGGTTAGGGGTTACCTACAATGGGCAGTTCTTC.

V usage is TRBV2 and J usage is TRBJ2-1; no clear D. The V end lost 4 bases, the J end lost 2 bases, and 3 bases lay between the germline ends. From germline, CDR1 is SNHLY and CDR2 FYNNEI. The CDR3 consists of 12 residues. CDR3 DNA sequence: TGTGCCAGCAGTGGAGCCTACAATGAGCAGTTCTTC. Its protein product is CASSGAYNEQFF.

The genes are TRBV5-6 and TRBJ1-4; TRBD1 might be the D (5 bases). The CDR3 runs to 14 residues. The germline V gene has CDR1 SGHDT and CDR2 YYEEEE. With 4 bases removed from V and 4 bases from J, the gap between germline ends came to 11 bases. The CDR3 protein is CASSIQARNEKLFF. The CDR3 DNA follows: TGTGCCAGCAGCATACAGGCTCGTAATGAAAAACTGTTTTTT.

The V and J genes are TRBV3-1 (or the pseudogene TRBV3-2) and TRBJ2-3; D not certain. With 1 base removed from V and 5 bases from J, the gap between germline ends came to 4 bases. CDR3 size: 12 residues. Germline CDR1 and CDR2: LGHDT and YNNKEL (reference sequence). In DNA form, the CDR3 reads TGTGCCAGCAGCCAAGGGATAGATACGCAGTATTTT. This sequence encodes CASSQGIDTQYF.

The chain joins TRBV2 to TRBJ2-3; TRBD1 agrees at 8 bases. Germline CDR1 reads SNHLY; CDR2 reads FYNNEI. The junction had 5 bases not matched to a gene; V was cut back by 7 bases and J by 2 bases. This CDR3 contains 14 residues. This CDR3 is CASKDREHTDTQYF. CDR3 DNA sequence: TGTGCCAGCAAGGACAGGGAACACACAGATACGCAGTATTTT.

The rearrangement joins TRBV6-5 to TRBJ1-5, with 8 bases identical to TRBD1. Germline assignment: CDR1 MNHEY and CDR2 SVGAGI. The CDR3 is 14 amino acids. V lost 6 bases to trimming and J lost 4 bases; unmatched junction nucleotides: 5. The DNA of the CDR3 is TGTGCCAGCAGGGACAGGGAGGGAAATCAGCCCCAGCATTTT. This gives the protein CASRDREGNQPQHF.

V and J are TRBV6-5 and TRBJ2-5, with D tentatively TRBD1 (6 bases). CDR1 MNHEY and CDR2 SVGAGI come from the germline V gene. CDR3 length: 14 residues. Trimming stripped 5 bases from V and 4 bases from J, with 14 bases between. DNA for the CDR3: TGTGCCAGCAGTCCCCAGGACAGAAGAGAGACCCAGTACTTC. This translates into CASSPQDRRETQYF.

This clone was detected only a few times. This chain connects TRBV5-1 to TRBJ1-1; TRBD1 agrees at 7 bases. The germline V gene encodes CDR1 SGHRS and CDR2 YFSETQ. This CDR3 comprises 14 residues. The ends lost 4 bases at V and 3 bases at J; junction bases unmatched: 6. The CDR3: CASSRRGQDTEAFF. CDR3 bases: TGCGCCAGCAGCAGAAGAGGACAGGACACTGAAGCTTTCTTT. The whole variable domain, filled in from reference TRBV5-1 and TRBJ1-1, reads KAGVTQTPRYLIKTRGQQVTLSCSPISGHRSVSWYQQTPGQGLQFLFEYFSETQRNKGNFPGRFSGRQFSNSRSEMNVSTLELGDSALYLCASSRRGQDTEAFFGQGTRLTVV.

CDR3: CASSPDRDLYEQYV. The CDR3 DNA reads as TGTGCCAGCAGCCCTGACAGGGACCTCTACGAGCAGTACGTC. The V call is TRBV9, the J call TRBJ2-7; TRBD1 agrees at 7 bases. The CDR3 has 14 residues. The V gene's germline CDR1 is SGDLS and CDR2 YYNGEE. With 4 bases clipped from V and 3 bases from J, the junction kept 7 bases outside the gene matches.

V usage is TRBV5-1 and J usage is TRBJ1-4; D gene ambiguous. Germline loops: CDR1 SGHRS, CDR2 YFSETQ. The V gene lost 0 bases and the J gene lost 7 bases, with 4 bases spanning the gap. CDR3 length: 12 amino acids. The CDR3 reads CASSLVGEKLFF. The CDR3 bases are TGCGCCAGCAGCTTGGTCGGTGAAAAACTGTTTTTT.

The chain combines TRBV5-4 with TRBJ1-2; D call uncertain. CDR1 SGHNT and CDR2 YYREEE come from the germline V gene (reference sequence). Trimming removed 4 bases from V and 3 bases from J, with 16 bases in between. This CDR3 region has 15 residues. This chain's CDR3 is CASSPRGGRYYGYTF. The CDR3 region has the DNA TGTGCCAGCAGCCCACGGGGAGGCAGGTACTATGGCTACACCTTC.

This chain connects TRBV11-2 to TRBJ2-3, with D unclear. The germline V gene encodes CDR1 SGHAT and CDR2 FQNNGV. Trimming pared 0 bases from V and 2 bases from J, leaving 3 bases between. The length of the CDR3 is 13 residues. This CDR3 is CASSLDITDTQYF. The CDR3 nucleotides are TGTGCCAGCAGCTTAGACATCACAGATACGCAGTATTTT.

The chain links TRBV25-1 to TRBJ1-6, with D unresolved. V shed 8 bases and J shed 0 bases, with 11 bases lying between them. Per the germline V gene, CDR1 is MGHDK and CDR2 is SYGVNS. CDR3 length: 15 residues. The CDR3 region has the DNA TGTGCCAGCCAACGCCAGAGCTCCTATAATTCACCCCTCCACTTT. Translating gives CASQRQSSYNSPLHF.

The J gene is TRBJ2-1, the V gene TRBV10-2; 11 positions agree with TRBD2. This CDR3 region has 14 residues. J lost 5 bases, V lost 6 bases, and 3 bases had no gene match. In germline, CDR1 is WSHSY, CDR2 SAAADI. The CDR3 DNA is TGCGCCAGCAGAGTAGCGGGGGGGCACAATGAGCAGTTCTTC. Its translation is CASRVAGGHNEQFF.

The chain recombines TRBV24-1 with TRBJ2-1; D is possibly TRBD1 (6 bases). Per the germline V gene, CDR1 is KGHDR and CDR2 is SFDVKD. The CDR3 covers 14 residues. V dropped 3 bases and J dropped 9 bases, with 14 bases sitting between them. CDR3 sequence: CATSDPRTASEQFF. Written as DNA, the CDR3 is TGTGCCACCAGTGATCCCCGGACAGCAAGTGAGCAGTTCTTC.

The V gene is TRBV5-1, the J gene TRBJ2-7; the match to TRBD1 covers 7 bases. Germline lookup yields CDR1 SGHRS and CDR2 YFSETQ. The CDR3 has 14 residues. Trimming at V came to 1 base and at J to 0 bases, leaving 1 base not matched to a gene. The CDR3 DNA reads as TGCGCCAGCAGCTTGTACAGGGGCTCCTACGAGCAGTACGTC. Translated: CASSLYRGSYEQYV.

The chain uses TRBV4-1 and TRBJ1-1, with a possible D match to TRBD1 (5 bases). The CDR3 spans 16 residues. Germline CDR1 is MGHRA and CDR2 is YSYEKL. V lost 2 bases to trimming and J lost 7 bases, with 20 bases between them. CDR3 bases: TGCGCCAGCAGCCAACAACTCTTAGGGGAAAGAGGTGAAGCTTTCTTT. As protein: CASSQQLLGERGEAFF.

The V and J genes are TRBV7-2 and TRBJ2-7, with TRBD1 matching over 7 bases. Germline values: CDR1 SGHTA, CDR2 FQGNSA. J gave up 6 bases and V 5 bases, and 4 bases lay outside the gene matches. The CDR3 has 12 amino acids. CDR3 DNA sequence: TGTGCCAGCAGCCTTACAGGGGTCGAGCAGTACGTC. Protein sequence: CASSLTGVEQYV.

This chain connects TRBV6-1 to TRBJ1-3; weak D call: TRBD1 (5 bases). The CDR3 consists of 15 residues. V was shortened by 2 bases and J by 2 bases, with 10 bases between the two germline ends. The germline CDR1 and CDR2 sequences are MNHNS and SASEGT. The CDR3, as DNA: TGTGCCAGCAGTGAATTCGGGGGAACTGGAAACACCATATATTTT. Protein product: CASSEFGGTGNTIYF.

The CDR3 region is CASSGLGGTNEKLFF. The CDR3 DNA is TGTGCCAGCAGTGGTTTAGGGGGCACTAATGAAAAACTGTTTTTT. The J gene is TRBJ1-4, the V gene TRBV7-9, with 7 bases fitting TRBD1. Germline CDR1 SEHNR, CDR2 FQNEAQ (reference sequence). V gave up 6 bases and J gave up 2 bases; unmatched junction bases: 6. The CDR3 sequence is 15 residues long.

The chain joins TRBV27 to TRBJ1-1; possibly TRBD1 for D (6 bases). The CDR3 is made up of 14 amino acids. V gave up 5 bases and J gave up 6 bases, with 16 bases separating them. Germline V gene data show CDR1 as MNHEY and CDR2 as SMNVEV (reference sequence). The chain's CDR3 is CASSPEDRRAEAFF. In DNA form, the CDR3 reads TGTGCCAGCAGTCCAGAAGACAGGAGGGCTGAAGCTTTCTTT.

The chain carries TRBV7-2 and TRBJ1-4; perhaps TRBD1 as D (6 bases). V was trimmed by 2 bases and J by 3 bases, leaving 10 bases between them. Germline CDR1 SGHTA, CDR2 FQGNSA. CDR3 length: 15 amino acids. This CDR3 is CASSLSGQPNEKLFF. The CDR3 DNA sequence: TGTGCCAGCAGCTTATCAGGACAGCCTAATGAAAAACTGTTTTTT.